Listed below are T cell receptor beta chains from one sample, sequenced in a study of CD8 T cells in ankylosing spondylitis. TCRdb redid the calling of the 5' RACE reads with MiXCR, one entry per CDR3 protein. This sample has fewer than 250,000 distinct CDR3 sequences; over 30% occur once, and the top ten carry approximately 4.4%. The sequenced sample was blood, either unsorted or a sorted T cell fraction (not recorded which). These receptors were taken from a male donor with ankylosing spondylitis or in good health (not recorded which). Both conserved end residues are part of each CDR3. The order of the fields is V gene, clone size, D gene, J gene, CDR3 protein, CDR3 DNA. A D gene is named only where the DNA matches it firmly. Clone sizes are given selectively: once, few, many, or a class where the clone is expanded.

TRBV7-9	.	TRBD1	TRBJ1-3	CARQGAYGNTIYF	TGTGCCAGACAGGGGGCTTATGGAAACACCATATATTTT
TRBV20-1	.	TRBD1	TRBJ1-1	CSARTNRGGMNTEAFF	TGCAGTGCTAGAACAAACAGGGGGGGAATGAACACTGAAGCTTTCTTT
TRBV28	.	.	TRBJ2-1	CASSLDGATYNEQFF	TGTGCCAGCAGTTTAGACGGGGCAACTTACAATGAGCAGTTCTTC
TRBV9	few	TRBD1	TRBJ2-1	CASSAGTGGGNEQFF	TGTGCCAGCAGCGCCGGGACAGGGGGGGGGAATGAGCAGTTCTTC
TRBV20-1	.	TRBD2	TRBJ2-3	CSARDEGLATDTQYF	TGCAGTGCTAGAGATGAGGGACTAGCCACAGATACGCAGTATTTT
TRBV10-3	.	.	TRBJ2-2	CAISPSGVNTGELFF	TGTGCCATCAGTCCTAGTGGGGTCAACACCGGGGAGCTGTTTTTT
TRBV29-1	.	.	TRBJ2-7	CSVKLGGSYEQYF	TGCAGCGTGAAACTGGGGGGCTCCTACGAGCAGTACTTC
TRBV30	.	.	TRBJ2-3	CAWSRQTTDTQYF	TGTGCCTGGAGTCGCCAGACCACAGATACGCAGTATTTT
TRBV6-6	few	.	TRBJ2-2	CASKWTDGELFF	TGTGCCAGCAAATGGACGGACGGGGAGCTGTTTTTT
TRBV3-1	few	.	TRBJ2-5	CASSLWGQTQYF	TGTGCCAGCAGCTTGTGGGGTCAGACCCAGTACTTC
TRBV15	.	.	TRBJ2-6	CATSRVRESRSGANVLTF	TGTGCCACCAGCAGAGTTAGGGAAAGCCGATCTGGGGCCAACGTCCTGACTTTC
TRBV9	few	TRBD2	TRBJ2-3	CASSAHLAGGLTDTQYF	TGTGCCAGCAGCGCCCACCTAGCGGGGGGCCTCACAGATACGCAGTATTTT
TRBV10-2	few	TRBD1	TRBJ2-3	CASSSQTGQTDTQYF	TGCGCCAGCAGTTCCCAGACAGGGCAGACAGATACGCAGTATTTT
TRBV10-3	medium-sized	.	TRBJ2-5	CAINRDWQETQYF	TGTGCCATCAACCGGGACTGGCAAGAGACCCAGTACTTC
TRBV5-1	few	TRBD1	TRBJ2-3	CASGRTGGQDTQYF	TGCGCCAGCGGGAGGACAGGGGGGCAAGATACGCAGTATTTT
TRBV20-1	.	TRBD2	TRBJ2-5	CSASGPGLAGEETQYF	TGCAGTGCTAGCGGACCGGGACTAGCGGGGGAAGAGACCCAGTACTTC
TRBV18	once	.	TRBJ2-5	CASSLHRPTEETQYF	TGTGCCAGCTCACTCCACCGTCCAACAGAAGAGACCCAGTACTTC
TRBV20-1	.	TRBD2	TRBJ2-4	CSARASSGGLNF	TGCAGTGCTAGAGCTTCTAGCGGGGGTCTCAACTTC
TRBV6-2/TRBV6-3	few	TRBD1	TRBJ2-1	CASSYSAGGQFF	TGTGCCAGCAGTTACTCTGCAGGGGGGCAGTTCTTC
TRBV20-1	.	.	TRBJ2-3	CSANRRGGTTDTQYF	TGCAGTGCCAACAGACGCGGTGGTACCACAGATACGCAGTATTTT
TRBV10-3	few	.	TRBJ2-3	CAITRDHGGYDTQYF	TGTGCCATCACCCGGGACCACGGAGGGTATGATACGCAGTATTTT
TRBV5-6	.	TRBD2	TRBJ2-1	CASSRGGDRYNEQFF	TGTGCCAGCAGCCGGGGGGGAGACAGATACAATGAGCAGTTCTTC
TRBV27	few	TRBD1	TRBJ1-5	CASSSQGRLGDQPQHF	TGTGCCAGCAGTTCACAGGGGCGACTTGGGGATCAGCCCCAGCATTTT
TRBV29-1	.	.	TRBJ2-5	CSVGWRGGQPQETQYF	TGCAGCGTTGGCTGGAGGGGCGGACAACCCCAAGAGACCCAGTACTTC
TRBV20-1	.	TRBD2	TRBJ2-1	CSARGLAGGLRDEQFF	TGCAGTGCTAGAGGGCTAGCGGGGGGGCTTAGGGATGAGCAGTTCTTC
TRBV12-3/TRBV12-4	.	TRBD1	TRBJ2-2	CASTAGTGFNTGELFF	TGTGCCAGCACTGCCGGGACAGGTTTCAACACCGGGGAGCTGTTTTTT
TRBV21-1	few	.	TRBJ1-5	CASSKALEGRRDNQPQHF	TGTGCCAGCAGCAAAGCGCTTGAGGGGCGAAGGGACAATCAGCCCCAGCATTTT
TRBV30	.	.	TRBJ2-1	CAWSVNLASNEQFF	TGTGCCTGGAGTGTAAATTTGGCTTCCAATGAGCAGTTCTTC
TRBV7-6	few	TRBD2	TRBJ2-7	CASSLASGGAYEQYF	TGTGCCAGCAGCTTAGCTAGCGGGGGGGCCTACGAGCAGTACTTC
TRBV27	few	.	TRBJ2-3	CASSPSGPDTQYF	TGTGCCAGCAGTCCCTCGGGGCCAGATACGCAGTATTTT
TRBV5-1	.	TRBD2	TRBJ2-1	CASSLKVREVYNEQFF	TGCGCCAGCAGCTTGAAGGTACGGGAGGTCTACAATGAGCAGTTCTTC
TRBV29-1	few	TRBD1	TRBJ2-3	CSVEVHSWDRLTDTQYF	TGCAGCGTTGAAGTTCATTCGTGGGACAGACTCACAGATACGCAGTATTTT